This TCR beta chain emerged from a study of radiation and T cells in renal cell carcinoma. Time point specified: blood 4 weeks post-SBRT, at nephrectomy. Treatment denoted: 15 Gy SBRT to primary tumor, nephrectomy 4 weeks later. This CDR3 contains 13 residues. Per germline, CDR1 SNHLY and CDR2 FYNNEI. Between the trimmed V and J ends, which lost 0 bases and 7 bases, there was a span of 4 bases. Clones were read by immunoSEQ multiplex PCR, and TCRdb kept only the in-frame ones, dropping some. The sample records 75,000 to 95,000 clones, over 80% being singletons. Sample: blood, taken from a patient whose treatment included radiotherapy and nephrectomy. The V call is TRBV2, the J call TRBJ1-6; D not certain. This clonotype was obtained from a man aged 50 to 60 with renal cell carcinoma. The CDR3: CASSEAQNSPLHF. The CDR3 DNA reads as TGTGCCAGCAGTGAAGCGCAAAATTCACCCCTCCACTTT.